A single sample gave rise to the 2 T cell receptor beta chains below, sequenced in a study of OX40 agonist ivuxolimab in advanced cancers. Assay: immunoSEQ multiplex PCR; the TCRdb copy retains only in-frame clones and omits some. Found here are more than 35,000 clones, 78% of them singletons; the top ten hold more than 10%. This material consisted of CD4+ or CD8+ T cells sorted from blood, taken in a trial of the OX40 agonist ivuxolimab. These TCRs come from an adult with an advanced solid tumor such as melanoma, head and neck, liver or kidney cancer.

This sequence joins TRBV10-2 and TRBJ2-3, with D possibly TRBD2 on 6 matching bases. From germline, CDR1 is WSHSY and CDR2 SAAADI. The V end lost 7 bases, the J end lost 6 bases, and 11 bases lay between the germline ends. The CDR3 contains 12 residues. Here the CDR3 reads CASNERVDTQYF. The DNA of the CDR3 is TGCGCCAGCAACGAGCGGGTGGATACGCAGTATTTT.

The rearrangement uses TRBV9 and TRBJ2-1, with D maybe TRBD2 (5 bases). CDR3 length equals 16 residues. Between the trimmed V and J ends, which lost 0 bases and 0 bases, there was a span of 10 bases. Germline V gives CDR1 SGDLS, CDR2 YYNGEE. CDR3 DNA: TGTGCCAGCAGCGTAGAGATGGGGAGCTCCTACAATGAGCAGTTCTTC. This encodes CASSVEMGSSYNEQFF.